This T cell receptor (beta chain) was found in a study of blood T cell repertoires in COVID-19. Study information: The United States, Italy and Spain provided the acute and convalescent COVID-19 samples. T cells, B-cell-depleted T cells, or PBMCs supplied cDNA or gDNA.

The V and J ends lost 0 bases and 0 bases respectively, with 7 bases between them. Germline V gene lookup returns CDR1 SGDLS and CDR2 YYNGEE. The CDR3 runs 15 residues. Source study methods: Amplification of reference gene primers provided the estimated nucleated cell counts. TCRdb's table, derived via immunoSEQ multiplex PCR, lists solely in-frame clones and lacks some. Clone size and V and J calls were adopted from that table, with D and trimming inferred from the DNA. Altogether about 99,000 clones are present, 75% to 90% being singletons, with the ten largest covering approximately 15%. The sample consisted of peripheral blood. This chain joins TRBV9 and TRBJ2-1; D not resolved. This TCR came from a man aged 50-59 years with acute or convalescent COVID-19. CDR3 residues: CASSVGASSYNEQFF. In DNA form, the CDR3 reads TGTGCCAGCAGCGTAGGAGCGAGCTCCTACAATGAGCAGTTCTTC. The variable domain in full, completed from reference TRBV9 and TRBJ2-1, reads DSGVTQTPKHLITATGQRVTLRCSPRSGDLSVYWYQQSLDQGLQFLIQYYNGEERAKGNILERFSAQQFPDLHSELNLSSLELGDSALYFCASSVGASSYNEQFFGPGTRLTVL.